The text below deals with one T cell receptor beta chain. Its antigen is not identified. This table comes from immunoSEQ multiplex PCR, and its TCRdb copy is limited to in-frame clones, with some not included. The sample consists of 150,000 or so clones, 90% of them appearing once. The data belong to a study of T cell responses to AZD1222 COVID-19 vaccine. General study findings and limits: Donors were chiefly white British, with a greater number of females, and clonal diversity was perhaps underestimated. Spike-specific TCR breadth and depth both grew after two AZD1222 doses. Regions 160-218 and 743-854 held dominance among vaccine-associated CD4 TCRs, which spanned spike. Reportedly, nearly half of unique spike TCRs recognized epitopes outside B.1.351/B.1.1.7 mutations.

The sample was peripheral blood, taken 28 days after the second AZD1222 dose. This TCR was sampled from an adult who received the AZD1222 COVID-19 vaccine.

CDR3 in DNA: TGTGCCAGCAGCCGGGACAGGGGGCTGTACGAGCAGTACTTC. Translating it yields CASSRDRGLYEQYF. The chain has TRBV2 and TRBJ2-7; TRBD1 matches 12 bases. The CDR3 spans 14 residues. The V gene end was trimmed by 6 bases and the J gene end by 4 bases; junction bases not matched to a gene: 4. From germline, CDR1 is SNHLY and CDR2 FYNNEI.